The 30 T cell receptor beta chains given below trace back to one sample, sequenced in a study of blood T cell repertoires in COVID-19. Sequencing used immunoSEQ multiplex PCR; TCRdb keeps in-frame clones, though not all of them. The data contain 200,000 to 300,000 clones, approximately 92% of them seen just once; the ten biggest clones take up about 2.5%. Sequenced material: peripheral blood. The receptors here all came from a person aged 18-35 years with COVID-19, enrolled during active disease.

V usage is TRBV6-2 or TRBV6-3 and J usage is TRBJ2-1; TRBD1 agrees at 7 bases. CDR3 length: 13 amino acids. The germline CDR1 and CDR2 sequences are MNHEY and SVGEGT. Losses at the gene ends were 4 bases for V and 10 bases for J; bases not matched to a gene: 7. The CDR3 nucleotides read TGTGCCAGCAGTTCATCCTTACAGGGGGAGCAGTTCTTC. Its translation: CASSSSLQGEQFF.

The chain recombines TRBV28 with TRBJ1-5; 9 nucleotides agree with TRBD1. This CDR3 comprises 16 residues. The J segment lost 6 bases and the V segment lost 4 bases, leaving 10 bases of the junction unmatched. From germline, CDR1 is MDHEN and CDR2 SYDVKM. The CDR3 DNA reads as TGTGCCAGCAGTTCTAAATACAGGGGGCGGATTCAGCCCCAGCATTTT. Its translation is CASSSKYRGRIQPQHF.

The CDR3 here is CASSLAGQMNTEAFF. CDR3 in DNA: TGCGCCAGCAGCTTGGCAGGACAAATGAACACTGAAGCTTTCTTT. The genes are TRBV5-1 and TRBJ1-1; TRBD1 might be the D (5 bases). The V gene's germline CDR1 is SGHRS and CDR2 YFSETQ. The CDR3 totals 15 residues. V lost 0 bases and J lost 0, with 9 bases in between.

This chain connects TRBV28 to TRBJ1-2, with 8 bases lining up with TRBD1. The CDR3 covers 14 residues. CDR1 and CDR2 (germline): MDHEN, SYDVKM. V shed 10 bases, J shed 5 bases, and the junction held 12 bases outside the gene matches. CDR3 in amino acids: CATSGWQGAYGYTF. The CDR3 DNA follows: TGTGCCACCTCGGGATGGCAGGGGGCATATGGCTACACCTTC.

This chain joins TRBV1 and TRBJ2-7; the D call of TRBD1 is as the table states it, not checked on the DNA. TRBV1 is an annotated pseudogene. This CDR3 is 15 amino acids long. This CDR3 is CTSSRTGNNESEQYF. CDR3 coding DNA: TGCACCAGCAGCCGCACAGGGAACAATGAGTCCGAGCAGTACTTC.

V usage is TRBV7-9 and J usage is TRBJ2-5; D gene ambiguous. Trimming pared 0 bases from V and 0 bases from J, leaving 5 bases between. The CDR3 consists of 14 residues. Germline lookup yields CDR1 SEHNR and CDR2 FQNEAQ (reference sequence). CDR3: CASSLAPNQETQYF. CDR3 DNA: TGTGCCAGCAGCTTAGCCCCTAACCAAGAGACCCAGTACTTC. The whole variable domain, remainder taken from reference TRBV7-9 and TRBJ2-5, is DTGVSQNPRHKITKRGQNVTFRCDPISEHNRLYWYRQTLGQGPEFLTYFQNEAQLEKSRLLSDRFSAERPKGSFSTLEIQRTEQGDSAMYLCASSLAPNQETQYFGPGTRLLVL.

The CDR3 protein is CASSLGQLSGNTIYF. The CDR3 coding sequence is TGTGCCAGCAGCTTAGGACAGCTCTCTGGAAACACCATATATTTT. This chain joins TRBV7-9 and TRBJ1-3; weak D call: TRBD1 (5 bases). Trimming cost V 1 base and J 0 bases, with 7 bases left between them. The length of the CDR3 is 15 residues. Germline V CDR1 and CDR2: SEHNR, FQNEAQ (reference sequence).

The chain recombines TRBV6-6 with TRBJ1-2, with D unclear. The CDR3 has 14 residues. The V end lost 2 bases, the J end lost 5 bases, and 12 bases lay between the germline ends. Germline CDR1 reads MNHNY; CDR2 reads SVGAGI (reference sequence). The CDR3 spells CASSYGAVSYGYTF. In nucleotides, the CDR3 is TGTGCCAGCAGTTACGGAGCAGTTTCGTATGGCTACACCTTC.

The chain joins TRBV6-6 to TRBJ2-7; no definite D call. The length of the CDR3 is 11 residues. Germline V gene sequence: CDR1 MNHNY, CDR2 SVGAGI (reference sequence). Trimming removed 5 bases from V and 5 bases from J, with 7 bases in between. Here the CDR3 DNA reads TGTGCCAGCAGTCCTCGTGACGAGCAGTACTTC. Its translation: CASSPRDEQYF.

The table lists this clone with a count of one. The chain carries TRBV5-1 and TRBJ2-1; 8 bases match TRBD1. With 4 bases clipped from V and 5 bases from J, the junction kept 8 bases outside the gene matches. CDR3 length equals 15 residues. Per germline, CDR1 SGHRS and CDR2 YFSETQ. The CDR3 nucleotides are TGCGCCAGCAGCCAGGACAGGGTAGTAAACAATGAGCAGTTCTTC. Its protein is CASSQDRVVNNEQFF.

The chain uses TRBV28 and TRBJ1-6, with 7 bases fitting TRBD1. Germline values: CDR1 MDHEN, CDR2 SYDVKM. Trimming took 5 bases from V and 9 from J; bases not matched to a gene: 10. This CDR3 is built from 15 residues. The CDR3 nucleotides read TGTGCCAGCAGTATATTGACAGGGAGCGGTTCACCCCTCCACTTT. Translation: CASSILTGSGSPLHF.

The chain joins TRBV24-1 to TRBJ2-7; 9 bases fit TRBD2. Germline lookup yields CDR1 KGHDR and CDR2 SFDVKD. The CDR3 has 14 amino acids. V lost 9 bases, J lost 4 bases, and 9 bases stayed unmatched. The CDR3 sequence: CATSRISGSYEQYF. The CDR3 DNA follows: TGTGCCACCTCTAGGATTAGCGGGAGTTACGAGCAGTACTTC.

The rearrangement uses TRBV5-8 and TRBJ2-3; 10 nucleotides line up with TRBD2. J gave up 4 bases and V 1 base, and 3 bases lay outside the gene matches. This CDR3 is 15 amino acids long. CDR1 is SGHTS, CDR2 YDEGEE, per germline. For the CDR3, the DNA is TGTGCCAGCAGCTTGTTAACTAGCGGGGCAGATACGCAGTATTTT. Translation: CASSLLTSGADTQYF.

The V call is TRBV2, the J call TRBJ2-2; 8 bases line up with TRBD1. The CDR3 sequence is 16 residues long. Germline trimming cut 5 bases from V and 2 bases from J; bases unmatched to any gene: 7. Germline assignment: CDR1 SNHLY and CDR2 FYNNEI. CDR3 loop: CASSPRGLANTGELFF. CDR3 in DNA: TGTGCCAGCAGTCCCAGGGGGCTAGCTAACACCGGGGAGCTGTTTTTT.

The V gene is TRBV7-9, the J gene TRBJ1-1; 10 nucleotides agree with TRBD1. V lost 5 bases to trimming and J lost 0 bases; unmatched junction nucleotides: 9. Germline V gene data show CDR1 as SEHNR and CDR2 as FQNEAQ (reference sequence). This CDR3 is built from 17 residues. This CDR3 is CASSPSDRGLMNTEAFF. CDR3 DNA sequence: TGTGCCAGCAGCCCGTCGGACAGGGGGTTAATGAACACTGAAGCTTTCTTT.

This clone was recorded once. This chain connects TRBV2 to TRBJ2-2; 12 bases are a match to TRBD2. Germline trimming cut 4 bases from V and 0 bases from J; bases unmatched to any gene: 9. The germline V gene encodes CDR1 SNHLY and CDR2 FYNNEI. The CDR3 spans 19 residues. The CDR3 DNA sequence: TGTGCCAGCAGTGCCAAGGGACTAGCGGGTTACGCGAACACCGGGGAGCTGTTTTTT. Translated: CASSAKGLAGYANTGELFF.

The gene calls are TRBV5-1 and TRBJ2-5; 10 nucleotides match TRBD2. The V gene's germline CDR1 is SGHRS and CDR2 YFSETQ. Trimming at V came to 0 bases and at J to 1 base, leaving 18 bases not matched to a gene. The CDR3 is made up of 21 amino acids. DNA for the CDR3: TGCGCCAGCAGCTTGGCCGGTTCGAGGTTAGCGGGAGGCCCCAGCCAAGAGACCCAGTACTTC. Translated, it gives CASSLAGSRLAGGPSQETQYF.

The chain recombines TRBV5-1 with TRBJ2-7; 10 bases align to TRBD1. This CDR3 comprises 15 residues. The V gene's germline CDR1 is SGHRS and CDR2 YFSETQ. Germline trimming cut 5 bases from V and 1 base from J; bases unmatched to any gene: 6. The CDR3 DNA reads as TGCGCCAGCAGTTGGGGACAGGGGTCATCCTACGAGCAGTACTTC. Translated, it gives CASSWGQGSSYEQYF.

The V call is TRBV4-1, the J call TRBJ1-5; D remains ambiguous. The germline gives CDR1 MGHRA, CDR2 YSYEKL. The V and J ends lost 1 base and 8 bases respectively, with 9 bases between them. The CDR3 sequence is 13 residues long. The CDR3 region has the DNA TGCGCCAGCAGCCAAGCGCCGCAGGAGCCCCAGCATTTT. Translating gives CASSQAPQEPQHF.

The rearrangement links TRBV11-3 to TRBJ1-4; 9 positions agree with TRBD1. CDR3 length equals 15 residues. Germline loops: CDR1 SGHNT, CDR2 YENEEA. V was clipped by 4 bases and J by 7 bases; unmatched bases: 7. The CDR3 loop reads CASSSGTGPTEKLFF. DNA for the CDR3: TGTGCCAGCAGCTCGGGGACAGGGCCGACTGAAAAACTGTTTTTT.

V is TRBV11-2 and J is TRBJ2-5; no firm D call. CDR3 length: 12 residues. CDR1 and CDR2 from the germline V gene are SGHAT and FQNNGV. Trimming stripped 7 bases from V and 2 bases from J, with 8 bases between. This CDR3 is CASTRWQETQYF. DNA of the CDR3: TGTGCCAGCACCAGGTGGCAAGAGACCCAGTACTTC. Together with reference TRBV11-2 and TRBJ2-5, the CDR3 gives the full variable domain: EAGVAQSPRYKIIEKRQSVAFWCNPISGHATLYWYQQILGQGPKLLIQFQNNGVVDDSQLPKDRFSAERLKGVDSTLKIQPAKLEDSAVYLCASTRWQETQYFGPGTRLLVL.

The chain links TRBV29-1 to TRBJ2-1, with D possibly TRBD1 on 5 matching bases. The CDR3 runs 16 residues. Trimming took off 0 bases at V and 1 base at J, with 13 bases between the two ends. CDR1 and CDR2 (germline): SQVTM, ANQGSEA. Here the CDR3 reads CSVEDQGQTSYNEQFF. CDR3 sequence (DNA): TGCAGCGTTGAAGATCAGGGTCAGACGTCCTACAATGAGCAGTTCTTC.

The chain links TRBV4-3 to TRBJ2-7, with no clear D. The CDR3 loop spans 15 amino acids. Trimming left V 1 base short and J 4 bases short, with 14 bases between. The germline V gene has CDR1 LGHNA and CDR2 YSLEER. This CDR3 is CASSQAVLESYEQYF. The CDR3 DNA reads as TGCGCCAGCAGCCAAGCGGTTCTGGAGTCTTACGAGCAGTACTTC.

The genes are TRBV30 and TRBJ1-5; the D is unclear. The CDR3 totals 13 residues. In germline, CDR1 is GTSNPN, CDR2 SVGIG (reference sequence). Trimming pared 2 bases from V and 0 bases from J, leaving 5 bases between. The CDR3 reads CAWSYNSNQPQHF. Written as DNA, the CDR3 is TGTGCCTGGAGTTACAATAGCAATCAGCCCCAGCATTTT.

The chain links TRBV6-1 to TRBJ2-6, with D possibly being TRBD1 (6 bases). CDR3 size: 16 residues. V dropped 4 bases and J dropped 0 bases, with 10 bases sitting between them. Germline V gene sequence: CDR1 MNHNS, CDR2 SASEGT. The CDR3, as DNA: TGTGCCAGCAGTGCACAGGGCCTCTCTGGGGCCAACGTCCTGACTTTC. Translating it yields CASSAQGLSGANVLTF.

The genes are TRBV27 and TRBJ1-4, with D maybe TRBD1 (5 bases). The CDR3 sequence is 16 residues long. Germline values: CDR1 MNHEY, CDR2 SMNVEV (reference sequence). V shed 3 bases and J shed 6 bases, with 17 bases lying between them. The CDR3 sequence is CASSLAGGTVYEKLFF. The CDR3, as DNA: TGTGCCAGCAGTTTGGCGGGGGGGACGGTTTATGAAAAACTGTTTTTT.

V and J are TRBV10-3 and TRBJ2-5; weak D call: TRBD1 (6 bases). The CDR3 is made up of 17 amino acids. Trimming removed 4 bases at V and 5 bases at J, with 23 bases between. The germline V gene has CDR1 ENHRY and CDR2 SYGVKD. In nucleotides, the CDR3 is TGTGCCATCAGTGTAGAACCGGGACACCAATTAGCGGAGACCCAGTACTTC. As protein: CAISVEPGHQLAETQYF.

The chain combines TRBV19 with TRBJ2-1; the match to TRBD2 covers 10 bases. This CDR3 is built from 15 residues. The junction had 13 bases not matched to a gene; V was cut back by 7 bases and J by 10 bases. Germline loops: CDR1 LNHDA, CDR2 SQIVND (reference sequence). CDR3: CASTSTSGTIEEQFF. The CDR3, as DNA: TGTGCCAGTACCTCTACTAGCGGGACTATCGAGGAGCAGTTCTTC.

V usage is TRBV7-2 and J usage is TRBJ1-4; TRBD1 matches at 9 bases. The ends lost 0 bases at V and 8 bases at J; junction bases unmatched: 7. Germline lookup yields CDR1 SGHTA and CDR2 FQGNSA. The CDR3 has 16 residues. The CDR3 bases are TGTGCCAGCAGCTTAGCTTCCGGACAGGGGAGCGAAAAACTGTTTTTT. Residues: CASSLASGQGSEKLFF.

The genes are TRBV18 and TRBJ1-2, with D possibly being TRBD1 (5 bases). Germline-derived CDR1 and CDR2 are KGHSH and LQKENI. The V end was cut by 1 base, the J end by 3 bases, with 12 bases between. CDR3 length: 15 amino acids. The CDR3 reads CASSPQGGGDYGYTF. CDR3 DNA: TGTGCCAGCTCACCACAGGGTGGAGGGGACTATGGCTACACCTTC.